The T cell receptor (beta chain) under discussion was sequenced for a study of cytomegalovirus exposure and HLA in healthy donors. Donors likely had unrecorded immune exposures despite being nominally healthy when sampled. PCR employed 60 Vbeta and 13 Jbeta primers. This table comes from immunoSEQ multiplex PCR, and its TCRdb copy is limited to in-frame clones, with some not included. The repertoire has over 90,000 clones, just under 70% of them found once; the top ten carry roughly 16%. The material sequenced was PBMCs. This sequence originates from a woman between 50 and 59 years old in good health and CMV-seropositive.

CDR3 sequence: CASSPQGRVRNTEAFF. In DNA form, the CDR3 reads TGCGCCAGCAGCCCCCAGGGCCGGGTTCGTAACACTGAAGCTTTCTTT. J is TRBJ1-1 and V is TRBV4-1; possible D gene TRBD1, 5 bases. Germline lookup yields CDR1 MGHRA and CDR2 YSYEKL. The CDR3 totals 16 residues. The ends were cut back, 4 bases at V and 2 bases at J, with 17 bases in the middle.